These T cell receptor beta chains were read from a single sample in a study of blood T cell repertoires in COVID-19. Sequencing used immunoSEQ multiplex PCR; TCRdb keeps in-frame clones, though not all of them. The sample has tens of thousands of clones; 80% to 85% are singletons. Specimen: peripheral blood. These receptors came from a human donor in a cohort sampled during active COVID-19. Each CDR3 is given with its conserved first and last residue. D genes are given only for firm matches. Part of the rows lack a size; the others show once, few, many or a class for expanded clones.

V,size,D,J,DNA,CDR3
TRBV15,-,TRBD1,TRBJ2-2,TGTGCCACCAGTCCGGGACAGGGACCCGGGGAGCTGTTTTTT,CATSPGQGPGELFF
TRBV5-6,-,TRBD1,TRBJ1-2,TGTGCCAGCAGCCCTGGCGCAGGGGGCATTTACTATGGCTACACCTTC,CASSPGAGGIYYGYTF
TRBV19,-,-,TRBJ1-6,TGTGCCAGTAGTATGCTGGGAGGGGCGAATTCACCCCTCCACTTT,CASSMLGGANSPLHF
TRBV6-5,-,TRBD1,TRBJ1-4,TGTGCCAGCGTAGGACAGGGGACAGGTGAAAAACTGTTTTTT,CASVGQGTGEKLFF
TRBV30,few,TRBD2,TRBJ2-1,TGTGCCTGGAACGTAGCGGGAGGGCTTCGATACAATGAGCAGTTCTTC,CAWNVAGGLRYNEQFF
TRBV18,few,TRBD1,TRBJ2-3,TGTGCCAGCTCCCAAAGACAGGGGGCGGGAGATACGCAGTATTTT,CASSQRQGAGDTQYF
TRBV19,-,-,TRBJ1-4,TGTGCCAGTAGTCCGGGTGAAAAACTGTTTTTT,CASSPGEKLFF
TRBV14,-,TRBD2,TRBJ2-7,TGTGCCAGCAGCCTCCGACAGGCCGGACTAGCCCGATCCTACGAGCAGTACTTC,CASSLRQAGLARSYEQYF
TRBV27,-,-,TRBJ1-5,TGTGCCAGCAAAAATGGCAGGGGTCAGCCCCAGCATTTT,CASKNGRGQPQHF
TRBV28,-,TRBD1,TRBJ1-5,TGTGCCAGCAGCCCATCCGGGACAGGGGGCGATGAGCCCCAGCATTTT,CASSPSGTGGDEPQHF
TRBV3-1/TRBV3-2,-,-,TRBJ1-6,TGTGCCAGCAGCTCCCACGGGGTAGAGGGCTATAATTCACCCCTCCACTTT,CASSSHGVEGYNSPLHF
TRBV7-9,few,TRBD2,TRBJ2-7,TGTGCCAGCAGCGTTTGGCCTAGCGGGAGGGCCGACGAGCAGTACTTC,CASSVWPSGRADEQYF
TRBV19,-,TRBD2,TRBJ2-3,TGTGCCAGTACCCCGGGACTAGCGGGACCTAGCGGAGGCTATACGCAGTATTTT,CASTPGLAGPSGGYTQYF
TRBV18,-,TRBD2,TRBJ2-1,TGTGCCAGCTCACCCCCAGGGACTAGAGACAATGAGCAGTTCTTC,CASSPPGTRDNEQFF
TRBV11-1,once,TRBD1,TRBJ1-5,TGTGCCAGCAGCCTGGGACAGGGGAACCAGCCCCAGCATTTT,CASSLGQGNQPQHF
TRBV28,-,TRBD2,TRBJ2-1,TGTGCCAGCAGGACGTCTAGCGGATACAATGAGCAGTTCTTC,CASRTSSGYNEQFF
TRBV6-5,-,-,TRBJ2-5,TGTGCCAGCAGTTACGGCTATGAGGAACAAGAGACCCAGTACTTC,CASSYGYEEQETQYF